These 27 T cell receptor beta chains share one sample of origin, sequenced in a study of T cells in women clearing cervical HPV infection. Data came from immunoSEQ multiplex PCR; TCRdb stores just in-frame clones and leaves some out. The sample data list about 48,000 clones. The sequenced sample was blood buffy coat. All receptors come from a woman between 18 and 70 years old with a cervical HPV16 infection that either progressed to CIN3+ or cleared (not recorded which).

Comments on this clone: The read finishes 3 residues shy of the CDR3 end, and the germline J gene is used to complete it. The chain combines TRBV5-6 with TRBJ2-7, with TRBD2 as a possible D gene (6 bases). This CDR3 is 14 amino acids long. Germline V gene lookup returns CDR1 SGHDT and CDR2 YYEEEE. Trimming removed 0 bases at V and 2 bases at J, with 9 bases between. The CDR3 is CASSLAGVTYEQYF. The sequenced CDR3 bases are TGTGCCAGCAGCTTGGCGGGGGTAACCTACGAG.

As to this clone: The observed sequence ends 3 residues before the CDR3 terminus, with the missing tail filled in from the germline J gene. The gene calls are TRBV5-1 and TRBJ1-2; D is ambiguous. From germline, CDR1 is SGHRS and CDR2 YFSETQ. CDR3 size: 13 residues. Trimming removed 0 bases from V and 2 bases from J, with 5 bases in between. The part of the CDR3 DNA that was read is TGCGCCAGCAGCTTGGCCAAAAACTATGGC. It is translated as CASSLAKNYG. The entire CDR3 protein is CASSLAKNYGYTF.

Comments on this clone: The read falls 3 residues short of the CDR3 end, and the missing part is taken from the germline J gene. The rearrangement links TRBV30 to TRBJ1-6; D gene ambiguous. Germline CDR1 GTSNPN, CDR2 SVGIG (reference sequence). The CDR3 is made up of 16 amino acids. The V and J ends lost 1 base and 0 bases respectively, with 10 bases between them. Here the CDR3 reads CAWSEEGVSYNSPLHF. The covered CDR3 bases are TGTGCCTGGAGTGAGGAGGGTGTCTCCTATAATTCACCC.

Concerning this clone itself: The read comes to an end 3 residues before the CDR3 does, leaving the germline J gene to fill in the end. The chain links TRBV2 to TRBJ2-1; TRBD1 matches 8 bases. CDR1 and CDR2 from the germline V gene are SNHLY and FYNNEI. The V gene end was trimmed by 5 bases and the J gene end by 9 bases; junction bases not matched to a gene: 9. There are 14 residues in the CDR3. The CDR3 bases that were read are TGTGCCAGCAGTTTAGGACAGGGCGACGGTGAG. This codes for CASSLGQGDGE. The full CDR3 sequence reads CASSLGQGDGEQFF.

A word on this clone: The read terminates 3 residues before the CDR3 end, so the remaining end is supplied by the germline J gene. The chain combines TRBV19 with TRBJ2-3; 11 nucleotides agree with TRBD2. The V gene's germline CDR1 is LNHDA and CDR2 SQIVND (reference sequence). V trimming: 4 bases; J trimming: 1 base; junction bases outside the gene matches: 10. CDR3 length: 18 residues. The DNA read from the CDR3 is TGTGCCAGTAGTACCGACCCGATTAGCGGGGGGGGCACAGATACG. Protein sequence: CASSTDPISGGGTDT. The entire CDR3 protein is CASSTDPISGGGTDTQYF.

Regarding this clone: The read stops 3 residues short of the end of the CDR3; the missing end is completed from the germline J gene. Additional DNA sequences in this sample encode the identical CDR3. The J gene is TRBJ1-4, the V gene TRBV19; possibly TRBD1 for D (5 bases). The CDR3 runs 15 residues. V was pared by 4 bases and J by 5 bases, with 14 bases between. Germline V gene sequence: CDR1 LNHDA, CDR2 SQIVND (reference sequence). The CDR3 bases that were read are TGTGCCAGTAGTACCGGAACAGGAGGGAATGAAAAA. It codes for CASSTGTGGNEK. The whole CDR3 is CASSTGTGGNEKLFF. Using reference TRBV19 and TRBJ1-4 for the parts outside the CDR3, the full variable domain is DGGITQSPKYLFRKEGQNVTLSCEQNLNHDAMYWYRQDPGQGLRLIYYSQIVNDFQKGDIAEGYSVSREKKESFPLTVTSAQKNPTAFYLCASSTGTGGNEKLFFGSGTQLSVL.

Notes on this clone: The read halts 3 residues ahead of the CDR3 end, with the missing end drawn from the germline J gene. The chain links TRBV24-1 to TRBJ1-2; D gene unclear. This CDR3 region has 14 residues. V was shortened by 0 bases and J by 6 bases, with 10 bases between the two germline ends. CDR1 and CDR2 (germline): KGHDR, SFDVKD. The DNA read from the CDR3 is TGTGCCACCAGTGATTTGCCAGGAGTTGATGGC. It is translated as CATSDLPGVDG. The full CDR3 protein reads CATSDLPGVDGYTF.

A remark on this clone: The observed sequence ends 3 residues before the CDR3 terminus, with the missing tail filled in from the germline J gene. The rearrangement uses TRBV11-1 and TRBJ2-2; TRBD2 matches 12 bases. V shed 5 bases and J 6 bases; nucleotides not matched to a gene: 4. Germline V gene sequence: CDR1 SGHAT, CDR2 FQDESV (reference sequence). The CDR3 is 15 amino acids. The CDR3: CASSRLAGVAGELFF. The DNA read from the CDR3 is TGTGCCAGCAGCCGACTAGCGGGAGTGGCCGGGGAG.

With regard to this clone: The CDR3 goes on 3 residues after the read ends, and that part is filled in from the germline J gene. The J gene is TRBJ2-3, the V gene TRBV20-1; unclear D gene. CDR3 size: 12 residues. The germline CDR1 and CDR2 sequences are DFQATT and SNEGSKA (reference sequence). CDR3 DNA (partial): TGCAGTGCTAGAGATAAGGCTAGAACG. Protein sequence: CSARDKART. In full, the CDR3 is CSARDKARTQYF.

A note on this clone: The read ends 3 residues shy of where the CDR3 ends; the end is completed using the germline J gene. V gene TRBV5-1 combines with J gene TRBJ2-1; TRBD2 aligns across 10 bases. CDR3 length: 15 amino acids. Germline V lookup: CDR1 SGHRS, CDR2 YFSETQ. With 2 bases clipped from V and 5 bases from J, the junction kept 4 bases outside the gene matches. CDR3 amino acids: CASSFGTSANNEQFF. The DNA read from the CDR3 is TGCGCCAGCAGCTTTGGGACTAGCGCGAACAATGAG.

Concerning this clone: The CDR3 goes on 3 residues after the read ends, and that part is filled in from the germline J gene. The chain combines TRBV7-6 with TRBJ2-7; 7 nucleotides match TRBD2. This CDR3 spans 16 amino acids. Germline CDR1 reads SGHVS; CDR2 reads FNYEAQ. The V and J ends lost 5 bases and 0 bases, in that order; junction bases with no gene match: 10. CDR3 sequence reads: CASSPGAGSSSYEQYF. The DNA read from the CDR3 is TGTGCCAGCAGCCCTGGAGCGGGATCCTCCTCCTACGAG.

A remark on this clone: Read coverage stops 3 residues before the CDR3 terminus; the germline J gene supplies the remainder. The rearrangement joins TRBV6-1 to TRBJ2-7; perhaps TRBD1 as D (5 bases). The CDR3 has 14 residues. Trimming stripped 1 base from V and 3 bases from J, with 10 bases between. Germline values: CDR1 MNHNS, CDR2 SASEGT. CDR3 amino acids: CASSEENRYYEQYF. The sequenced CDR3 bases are TGTGCCAGCAGTGAAGAGAACAGGTACTACGAG.

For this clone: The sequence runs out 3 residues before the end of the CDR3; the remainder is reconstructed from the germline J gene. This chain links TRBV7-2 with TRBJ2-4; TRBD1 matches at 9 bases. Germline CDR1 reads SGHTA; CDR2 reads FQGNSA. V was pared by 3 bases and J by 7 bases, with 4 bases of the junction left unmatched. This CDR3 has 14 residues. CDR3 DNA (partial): TGTGCCAGCAGCTTGGGACAGGGTGGGAACATT. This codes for CASSLGQGGNI. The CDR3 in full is CASSLGQGGNIQYF.

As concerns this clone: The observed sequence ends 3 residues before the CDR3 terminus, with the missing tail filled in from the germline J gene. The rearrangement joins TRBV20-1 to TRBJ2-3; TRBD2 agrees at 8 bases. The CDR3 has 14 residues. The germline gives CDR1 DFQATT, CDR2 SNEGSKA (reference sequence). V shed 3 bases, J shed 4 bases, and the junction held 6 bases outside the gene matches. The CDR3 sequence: CSARTGTRPDTQYF. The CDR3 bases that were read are TGCAGTGCTAGGACCGGGACTAGACCAGATACG.

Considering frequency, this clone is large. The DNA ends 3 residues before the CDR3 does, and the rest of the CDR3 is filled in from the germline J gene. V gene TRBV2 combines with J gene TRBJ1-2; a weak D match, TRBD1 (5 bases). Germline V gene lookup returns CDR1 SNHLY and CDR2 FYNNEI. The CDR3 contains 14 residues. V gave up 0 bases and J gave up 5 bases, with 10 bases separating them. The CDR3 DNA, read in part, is TGTGCCAGCAGTGAAGCGTTCGGGACTTATGGC. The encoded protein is CASSEAFGTYG. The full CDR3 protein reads CASSEAFGTYGYTF.

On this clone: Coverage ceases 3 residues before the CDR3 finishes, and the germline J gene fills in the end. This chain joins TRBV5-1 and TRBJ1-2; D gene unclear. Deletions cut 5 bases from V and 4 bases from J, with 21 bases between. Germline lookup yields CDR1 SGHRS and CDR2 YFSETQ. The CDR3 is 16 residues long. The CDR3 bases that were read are TGCGCCAGCAGATTGATGTCAGAGTCTTCCTTCTATGGC. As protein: CASRLMSESSFYG. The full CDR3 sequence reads CASRLMSESSFYGYTF.

The CDR3 protein is CASSPVGTSTDTQYF. The CDR3 DNA, read in part, is TGTGCCAGCAGCCCAGTCGGGACTAGCACAGATACG. J is TRBJ2-3 and V is TRBV4-2, with D maybe TRBD2 (6 bases). The CDR3 goes on 3 residues after the read ends, and that part is filled in from the germline J gene. V lost 4 bases, J lost 0 bases, and 11 bases lay in between. The V gene's germline CDR1 is LGHNA and CDR2 YNFKEQ. The CDR3 consists of 15 residues.

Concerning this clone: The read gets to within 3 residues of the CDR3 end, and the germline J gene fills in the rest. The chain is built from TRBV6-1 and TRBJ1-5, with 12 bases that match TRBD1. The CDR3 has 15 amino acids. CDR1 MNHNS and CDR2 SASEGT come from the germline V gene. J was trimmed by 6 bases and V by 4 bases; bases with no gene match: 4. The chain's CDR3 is CASSVGQGAIQPQHF. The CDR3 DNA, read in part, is TGTGCCAGCAGTGTGGGACAGGGGGCAATTCAGCCC.

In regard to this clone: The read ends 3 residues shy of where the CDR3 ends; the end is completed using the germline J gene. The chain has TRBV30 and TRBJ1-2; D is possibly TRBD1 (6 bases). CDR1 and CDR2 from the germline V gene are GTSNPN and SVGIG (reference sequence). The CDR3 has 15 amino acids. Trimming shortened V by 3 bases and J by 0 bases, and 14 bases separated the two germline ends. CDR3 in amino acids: CAWRSGRGANYGYTF. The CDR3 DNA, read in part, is TGTGCCTGGAGGTCAGGCAGGGGAGCTAACTATGGC.

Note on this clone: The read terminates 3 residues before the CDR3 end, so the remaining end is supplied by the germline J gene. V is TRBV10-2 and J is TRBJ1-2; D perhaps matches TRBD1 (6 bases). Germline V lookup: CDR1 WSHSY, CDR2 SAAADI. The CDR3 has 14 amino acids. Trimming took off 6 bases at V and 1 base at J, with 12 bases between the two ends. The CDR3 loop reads CASSGQMNNYGYTF. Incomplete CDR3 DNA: TGCGCCAGCAGCGGACAGATGAATAACTATGGC.

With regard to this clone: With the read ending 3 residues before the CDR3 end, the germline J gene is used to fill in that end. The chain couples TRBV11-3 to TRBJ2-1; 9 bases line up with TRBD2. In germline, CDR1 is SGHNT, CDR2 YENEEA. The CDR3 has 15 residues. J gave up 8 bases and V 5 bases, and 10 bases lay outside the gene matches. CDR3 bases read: TGTGCCAGCAGCAACCTAGCGGGAAAGACGGATGAG. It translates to CASSNLAGKTDE. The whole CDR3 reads CASSNLAGKTDEQFF.

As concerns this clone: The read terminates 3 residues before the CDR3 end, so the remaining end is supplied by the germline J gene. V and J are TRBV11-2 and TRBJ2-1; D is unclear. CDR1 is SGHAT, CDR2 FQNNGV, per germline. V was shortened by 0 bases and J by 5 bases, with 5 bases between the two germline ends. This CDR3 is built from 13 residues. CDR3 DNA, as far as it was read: TGTGCCAGCAGCTTAGACAGGAACAATGAG. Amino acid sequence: CASSLDRNNE. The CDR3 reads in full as CASSLDRNNEQFF. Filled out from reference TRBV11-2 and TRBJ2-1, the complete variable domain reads EAGVAQSPRYKIIEKRQSVAFWCNPISGHATLYWYQQILGQGPKLLIQFQNNGVVDDSQLPKDRFSAERLKGVDSTLKIQPAKLEDSAVYLCASSLDRNNEQFFGPGTRLTVL.

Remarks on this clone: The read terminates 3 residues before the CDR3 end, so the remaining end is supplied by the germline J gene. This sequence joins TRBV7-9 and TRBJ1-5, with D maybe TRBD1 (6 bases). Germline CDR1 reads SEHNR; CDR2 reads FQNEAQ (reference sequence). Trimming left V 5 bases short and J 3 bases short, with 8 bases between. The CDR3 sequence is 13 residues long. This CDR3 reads CASSRTANQPQHF. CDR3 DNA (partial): TGTGCCAGCAGCAGGACAGCCAATCAGCCC. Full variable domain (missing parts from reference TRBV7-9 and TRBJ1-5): DTGVSQNPRHKITKRGQNVTFRCDPISEHNRLYWYRQTLGQGPEFLTYFQNEAQLEKSRLLSDRFSAERPKGSFSTLEIQRTEQGDSAMYLCASSRTANQPQHFGDGTRLSIL.

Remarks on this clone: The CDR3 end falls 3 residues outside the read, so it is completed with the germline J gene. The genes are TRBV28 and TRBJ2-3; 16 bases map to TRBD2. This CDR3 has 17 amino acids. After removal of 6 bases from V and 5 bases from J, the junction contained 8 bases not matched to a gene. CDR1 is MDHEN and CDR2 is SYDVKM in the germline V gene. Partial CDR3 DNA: TGTGCCAGCAGGACAGGGACTAGCGGGAGGGCTGGAGATACG. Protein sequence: CASRTGTSGRAGDT. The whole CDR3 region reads CASRTGTSGRAGDTQYF.

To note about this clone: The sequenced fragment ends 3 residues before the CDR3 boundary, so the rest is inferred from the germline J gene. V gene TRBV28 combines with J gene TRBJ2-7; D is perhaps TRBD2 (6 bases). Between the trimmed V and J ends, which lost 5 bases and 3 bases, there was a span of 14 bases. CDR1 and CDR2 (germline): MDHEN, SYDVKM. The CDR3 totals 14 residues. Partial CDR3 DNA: TGTGCCAGCAGTACGGGACTGTCGAACTACGAG. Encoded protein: CASSTGLSNYE. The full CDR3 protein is CASSTGLSNYEQYF.

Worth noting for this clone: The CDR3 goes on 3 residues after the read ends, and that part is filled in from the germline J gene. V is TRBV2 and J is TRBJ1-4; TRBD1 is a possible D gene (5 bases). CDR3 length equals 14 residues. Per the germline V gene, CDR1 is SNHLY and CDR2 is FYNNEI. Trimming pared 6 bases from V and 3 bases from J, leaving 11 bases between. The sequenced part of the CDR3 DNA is TGTGCCAGCAGCGCAGGGTGGTCTAATGAAAAA. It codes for CASSAGWSNEK. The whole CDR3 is CASSAGWSNEKLFF. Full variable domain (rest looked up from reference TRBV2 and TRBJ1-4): EPEVTQTPSHQVTQMGQEVILRCVPISNHLYFYWYRQILGQKVEFLVSFYNNEISEKSEIFDDQFSVERPDGSNFTLKIRSTKLEDSAMYFCASSAGWSNEKLFFGSGTQLSVL.

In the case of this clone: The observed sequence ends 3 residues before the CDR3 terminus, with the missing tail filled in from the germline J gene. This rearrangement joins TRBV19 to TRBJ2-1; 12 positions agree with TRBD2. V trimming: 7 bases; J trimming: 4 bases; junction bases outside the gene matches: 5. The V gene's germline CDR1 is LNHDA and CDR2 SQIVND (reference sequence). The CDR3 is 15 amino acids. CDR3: CASTRTSGDYNEQFF. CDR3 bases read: TGTGCCAGTACCAGGACTAGCGGGGATTACAATGAG. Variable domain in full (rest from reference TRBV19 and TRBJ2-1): DGGITQSPKYLFRKEGQNVTLSCEQNLNHDAMYWYRQDPGQGLRLIYYSQIVNDFQKGDIAEGYSVSREKKESFPLTVTSAQKNPTAFYLCASTRTSGDYNEQFFGPGTRLTVL.